The rows below give T cell receptor beta chains drawn from one sample of a study of PD-1 blockade in classical Hodgkin lymphoma. Measured with immunoSEQ multiplex PCR; TCRdb has only the in-frame clones, and not every one. Of roughly 5,000 clones in the sample, roughly nine tenths were seen once. Sequencing input: CD8+ T cells from blood. These receptors were collected from a human donor with classical Hodgkin lymphoma. CDR3s include the opening cysteine and the closing phenylalanine or tryptophan. D genes are given only for firm matches. Clone size is not always given. Where it is, it says once, few, many or a class for expanded clones.

TRBJ2-1 TRBV6-5 - 11 - TGTGCCAGCAGTTACCCGCCGGAGCAGTTCTTC CASSYPPEQFF
TRBJ1-5 TRBV5-6 - 16 - TGTGCCAGCAGCTTGTGGGGGCTAGTAAGCAATCAGCCCCAGCATTTT CASSLWGLVSNQPQHF
TRBJ2-1 TRBV15 TRBD2 15 - TGTGCCACCAGTCCTAGCGGGAGCTCCTACAATGAGCAGTTCTTC CATSPSGSSYNEQFF
TRBJ2-5 TRBV6-5 - 13 once TGTGCCAGCAGTTTTCAGGGGCAAGAGACCCAGTACTTC CASSFQGQETQYF
TRBJ1-2 TRBV9 - 15 once TGTGCCAGCAGCGAGTACCGGGACACTAACTATGGCTACACCTTC CASSEYRDTNYGYTF
TRBJ2-6 TRBV9 TRBD1 17 - TGTGCCAGCAGCCTACAGGGGGCTCTCTCTGGGGCCAACGTCCTGACTTTC CASSLQGALSGANVLTF
TRBJ2-7 TRBV11-2 - 13 - TGTGCCAGCAGCTTAGATCCGGACTACGAGCAGTACTTC CASSLDPDYEQYF
TRBJ1-2 TRBV2 - 11 - TGTGCCAGGAGGGGGAAATATGGCTACACCTTC CARRGKYGYTF
TRBJ2-7 TRBV5-4 - 12 - TGTGCCAGCAGCTTCGGCTCCTACGAGCAGTACTTC CASSFGSYEQYF
TRBJ2-3 TRBV5-1 - 14 - TGCGCCAGCAGCTTGGAGGACCTCACAGATACGCAGTATTTT CASSLEDLTDTQYF
TRBJ2-3 TRBV7-6 - 15 - TGTGCCAGCAGCTATTTAGCGACTAGCACAGATACGCAGTATTTT CASSYLATSTDTQYF
TRBJ2-2 TRBV11-1 - 17 - TGTGCCAGCAGCTTAGCGTCGGGCCCCGCGAACACCGGGGAGCTGTTTTTT CASSLASGPANTGELFF
TRBJ2-1 TRBV6-1 TRBD1 15 - TGTGCCAGCAGAATGGACAGGGCGCGCTACAATGAGCAGTTCTTC CASRMDRARYNEQFF
TRBJ2-2 TRBV9 TRBD1 15 - TGTGCCAGCAGCGTGGGACAGAAGAACACCGGGGAGCTGTTTTTT CASSVGQKNTGELFF
TRBJ2-7 TRBV28 - 11 - TGTGCCAGCAGTTTACCCCACGAGCAGTACTTC CASSLPHEQYF
TRBJ2-3 TRBV28 TRBD2 15 - TGTGCCAGCAGTTTGGGGACTAGTCTTTTGGATACGCAGTATTTT CASSLGTSLLDTQYF
TRBJ1-1 TRBV2 - 15 - TGTGCCAGCAGTGAAGGGGCTTGGAGAGACACTGAAGCTTTCTTT CASSEGAWRDTEAFF
TRBJ1-6 TRBV27 - 13 few TGTGCCAGCAGTGATCTCTGGAGGTCACCCCTCCACTTT CASSDLWRSPLHF
TRBJ2-3 TRBV4-1 - 17 - TGCGCCAGCAGCCCTCTAGGTTTACCCACAATTTCGGATACGCAGTATTTT CASSPLGLPTISDTQYF
TRBJ2-3 TRBV11-3 - 14 - TGTGCCAGCAGCTGGGTCAACTCGGCAGATACGCAGTATTTT CASSWVNSADTQYF
TRBJ2-3 TRBV9 TRBD2 17 - TGTGCCAGCAGCGTAGGAGCTAGCGGGAGTCTCAGGGATACGCAGTATTTT CASSVGASGSLRDTQYF
TRBJ2-1 TRBV9 - 12 - TGTGCCAGCAGCGTATTTGACAATGAGCAGTTCTTC CASSVFDNEQFF
TRBJ1-3 TRBV4-1 - 18 once TGCGCCAGCAGCCAAGTCCTCCCATCCGAGACTGCTGGAAACACCATATATTTT CASSQVLPSETAGNTIYF
TRBJ2-1 TRBV5-1 TRBD2 17 - TGCGCCAGCAGCTTCCCGGGGCGGGGGGGGACCTACAATGAGCAGTTCTTC CASSFPGRGGTYNEQFF
TRBJ2-5 TRBV27 TRBD1 14 - TGTGCCAGCAGTTCTCCGGGACAGCAAGAGACCCAGTACTTC CASSSPGQQETQYF
TRBJ1-1 TRBV2 - 9 - TGTGCCAGTAACAGAGAAGCTTTCTTT CASNREAFF
TRBJ1-4 TRBV25-1 - 14 - TGTGCCAGCAGCGAAAGGGGAACTAATGAAAAACTGTTTTTT CASSERGTNEKLFF
TRBJ2-1 TRBV19 - 16 - TGTGCCAGTAGTATCGCTGTCAGGGCAAATCACAATGAGCAGTTCTTC CASSIAVRANHNEQFF
TRBJ2-1 TRBV5-5 - 11 - TGTGCCAGCATCGGAGGGCAAGAGCAGTTCTTC CASIGGQEQFF
TRBJ2-7 TRBV5-8 - 19 - TGTGCCAGCAGCTTGCGGGCCGGATCACTCGGGCCCCACCACTACGAGCAGTACTTC CASSLRAGSLGPHHYEQYF
TRBJ2-7 TRBV7-2 - 15 - TGTGCCAGCAGCTTAGAACGCAGTTACTCCTACGAGCAGTACTTC CASSLERSYSYEQYF
TRBJ2-7 TRBV15 TRBD1 14 - TGTGCCACCAGCGAAAGGGGGCGTTGGAACGAGCAGTACTTC CATSERGRWNEQYF
TRBJ2-7 TRBV7-9 - 13 - TGTGCCAGCAGGGAGGACAACTCCTACGAGCAGTACTTC CASREDNSYEQYF
TRBJ1-3 TRBV5-1 - 15 - TGCGCCAGCAGCTTGTTTGGGGCCTCTGGAAACACCATATATTTT CASSLFGASGNTIYF
TRBJ1-6 TRBV11-2 - 16 - TGTGCCAGCAGCTTAGTAGGGTCCGCCCCCGGGTCACCCCTCCACTTT CASSLVGSAPGSPLHF
TRBJ1-5 TRBV2 TRBD1 15 - TGTGCCAGCAGACTCAGAGGGGGCACAAATCAGCCCCAGCATTTT CASRLRGGTNQPQHF
TRBJ2-1 TRBV4-3 TRBD2 17 - TGCGCCAGCAGCCAAGATGTGACTAGCGGGGGCCTCCGGGAGCAGTTCTTC CASSQDVTSGGLREQFF
TRBJ2-5 TRBV11-3 TRBD2 16 - TGTGCCAGCAGCTCGGACCGGACTAGCGGGAAAGAGACCCAGTACTTC CASSSDRTSGKETQYF
TRBJ1-5 TRBV5-6 TRBD1 14 - TGTGCCAGCAGCTTCAGGGGGCGGAATCGGCCCCAGCATTTT CASSFRGRNRPQHF
TRBJ1-1 TRBV5-3 - 10 - TGTGCCAGAAGCAACACTGAAGCTTTCTTT CARSNTEAFF
TRBJ2-7 TRBV11-2 - 14 - TGTGCCAGCAGCTTAGTCAGGGCTAACTCCGAGCAGTACTTC CASSLVRANSEQYF
TRBJ2-5 TRBV10-3 TRBD2 16 - TGTGCCATCAGTGAGGGAACTAGCGGTCTGCAAGAGACCCAGTACTTC CAISEGTSGLQETQYF
TRBJ2-7 TRBV28 - 17 - TGTGCCAGCAGCCGCCTCGGTTTAGGAGGCGCTAAGTACGAGCAGTACTTC CASSRLGLGGAKYEQYF
TRBJ2-7 TRBV7-8 - 13 - TGTGCCAGCAGCTTAGGGACAGTATACGAGCAGTACTTC CASSLGTVYEQYF
TRBJ1-1 TRBV7-2 TRBD1 16 - TGTGCCAGCAGCGCCGGGACAGGGGGTAAGGACACTGAAGCTTTCTTT CASSAGTGGKDTEAFF
TRBJ2-7 TRBV13 TRBD2 14 once TGTGCCAGCAGCTTAGGAGCTAGCGGTTACGAGCAGTACTTC CASSLGASGYEQYF
TRBJ2-5 TRBV28 TRBD2 18 - TGTGCCAGCAGTCTCCTTTCTGGACTAGCGGGAGGTGAAGAGACCCAGTACTTC CASSLLSGLAGGEETQYF
TRBJ2-7 TRBV10-1 TRBD1 14 few TGCGCCAGCAGTGAATCGACAGGGGCCTACGAGCAGTACTTC CASSESTGAYEQYF
TRBJ1-1 TRBV30 - 15 - TGTGCCTGGAGTGCCGGGGGGGGAGGCCCTCAAGGGGCTTTCTTT CAWSAGGGGPQGAFF
TRBJ2-1 TRBV7-8 - 13 - TGTGCCAGCAGCTTAGACTTGTTCAATGAGCAGTTCTTC CASSLDLFNEQFF
TRBJ2-2 TRBV27 - 13 once TGTGCCAGCAAGGCAGAGAACACCGGGGAGCTGTTTTTT CASKAENTGELFF
TRBJ2-3 TRBV15 - 12 - TGTGCCACCAGCAGAGAGATAGATACGCAGTATTTT CATSREIDTQYF
TRBJ1-2 TRBV2 - 15 - TGTGCCACCATGCAGGGATACGCAGCTAACTATGGCTACACCTTC CATMQGYAANYGYTF
TRBJ1-1 TRBV5-1 - 11 - TGCGCCAGCAGCGCCAACACTGAAGCTTTCTTT CASSANTEAFF
TRBJ1-1 TRBV7-3 - 13 - TGTGCCAGCAGTTATGGTAGCGGCACTGAAGCTTTCTTT CASSYGSGTEAFF